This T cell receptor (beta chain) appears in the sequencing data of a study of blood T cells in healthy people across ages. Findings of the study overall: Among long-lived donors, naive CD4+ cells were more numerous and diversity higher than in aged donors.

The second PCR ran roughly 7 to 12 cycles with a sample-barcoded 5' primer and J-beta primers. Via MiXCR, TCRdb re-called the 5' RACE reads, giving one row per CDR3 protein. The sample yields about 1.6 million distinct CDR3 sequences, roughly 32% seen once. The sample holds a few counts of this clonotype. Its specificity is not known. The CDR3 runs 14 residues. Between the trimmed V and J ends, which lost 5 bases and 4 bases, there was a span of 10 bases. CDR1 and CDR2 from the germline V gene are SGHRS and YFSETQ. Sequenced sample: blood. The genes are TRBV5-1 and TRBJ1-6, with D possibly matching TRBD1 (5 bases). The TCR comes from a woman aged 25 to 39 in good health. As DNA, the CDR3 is TGCGCCAGCAGGCGGACACTATATAATTCACCCCTCCACTTT. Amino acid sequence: CASRRTLYNSPLHF.